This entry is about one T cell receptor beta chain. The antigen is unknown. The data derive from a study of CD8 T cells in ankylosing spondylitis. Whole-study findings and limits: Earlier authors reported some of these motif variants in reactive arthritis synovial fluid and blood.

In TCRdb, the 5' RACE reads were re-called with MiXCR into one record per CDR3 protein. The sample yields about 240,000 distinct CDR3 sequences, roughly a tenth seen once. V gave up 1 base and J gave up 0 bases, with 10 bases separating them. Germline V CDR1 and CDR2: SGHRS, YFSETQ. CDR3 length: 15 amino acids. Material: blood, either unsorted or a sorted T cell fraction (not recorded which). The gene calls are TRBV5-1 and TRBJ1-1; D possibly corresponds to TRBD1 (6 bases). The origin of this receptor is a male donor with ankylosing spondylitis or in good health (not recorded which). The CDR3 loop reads CASSLIQGMNTEAFF. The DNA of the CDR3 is TGCGCCAGCAGCTTGATTCAGGGGATGAACACTGAAGCTTTCTTT.